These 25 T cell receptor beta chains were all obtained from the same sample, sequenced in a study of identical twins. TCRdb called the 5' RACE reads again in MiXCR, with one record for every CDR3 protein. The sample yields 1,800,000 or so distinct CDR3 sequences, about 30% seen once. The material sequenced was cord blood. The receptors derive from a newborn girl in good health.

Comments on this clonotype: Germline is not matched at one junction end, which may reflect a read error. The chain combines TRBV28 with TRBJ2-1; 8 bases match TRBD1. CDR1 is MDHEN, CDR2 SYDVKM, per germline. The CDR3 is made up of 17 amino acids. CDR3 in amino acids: CAASGQDWTKMGYEQCF. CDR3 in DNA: TGTGCCGCCTCGGGACAGGACTGGACCAAAATGGGCTACGAGCAGTGCTTC.

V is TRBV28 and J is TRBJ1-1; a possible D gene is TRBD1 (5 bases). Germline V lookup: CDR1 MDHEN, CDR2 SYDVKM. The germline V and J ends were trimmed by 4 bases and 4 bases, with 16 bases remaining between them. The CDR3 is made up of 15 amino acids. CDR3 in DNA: TGTGCCAGCAGTTGGGGTTCGACAGCCCTCACTGAAGCTTTCTTT. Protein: CASSWGSTALTEAFF. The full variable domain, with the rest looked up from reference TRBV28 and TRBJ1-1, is DVKVTQSSRYLVKRTGEKVFLECVQDMDHENMFWYRQDPGLGLRLIYFSYDVKMKEKGDIPEGYSVSREKKERFSLILESASTNQTSMYLCASSWGSTALTEAFFGQGTRLTVV.

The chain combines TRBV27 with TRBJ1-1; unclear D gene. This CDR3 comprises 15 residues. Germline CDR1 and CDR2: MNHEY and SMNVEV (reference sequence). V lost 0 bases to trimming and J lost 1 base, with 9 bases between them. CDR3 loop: CASSLSRRTNTEAFF. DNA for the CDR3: TGTGCCAGCAGTTTATCCCGACGGACGAACACTGAAGCTTTCTTT.

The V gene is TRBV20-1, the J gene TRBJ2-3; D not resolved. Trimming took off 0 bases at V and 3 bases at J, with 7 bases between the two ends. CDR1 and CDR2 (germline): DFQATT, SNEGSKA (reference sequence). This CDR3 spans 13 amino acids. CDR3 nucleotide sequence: TGCAGTGCTAGAGATCCGAAAACAGATACGCAGTATTTT. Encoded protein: CSARDPKTDTQYF.

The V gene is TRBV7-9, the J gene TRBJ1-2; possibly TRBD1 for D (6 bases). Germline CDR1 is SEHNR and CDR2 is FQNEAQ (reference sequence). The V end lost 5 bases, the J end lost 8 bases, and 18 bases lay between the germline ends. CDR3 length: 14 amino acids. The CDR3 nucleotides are TGTGCCAGCAGCACACAGGGAAGACTAGGGGGCTACACCTTC. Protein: CASSTQGRLGGYTF.

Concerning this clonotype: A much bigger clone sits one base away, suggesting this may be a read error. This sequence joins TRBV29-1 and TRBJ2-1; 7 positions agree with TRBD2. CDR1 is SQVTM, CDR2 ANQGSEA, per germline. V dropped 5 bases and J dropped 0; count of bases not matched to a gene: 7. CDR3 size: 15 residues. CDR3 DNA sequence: TGCAGCGTTACGTGGCGGGAGAGCTCCTACAATGAGCAGTTCTTC. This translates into CSVTWRESSYNEQFF.

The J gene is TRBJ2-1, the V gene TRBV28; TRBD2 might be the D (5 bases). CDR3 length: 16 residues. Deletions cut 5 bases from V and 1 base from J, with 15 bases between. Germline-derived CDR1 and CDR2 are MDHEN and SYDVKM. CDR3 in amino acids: CASSPRAGQSYNEQFF. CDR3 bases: TGTGCCAGCAGTCCGAGGGCGGGCCAATCCTACAATGAGCAGTTCTTC.

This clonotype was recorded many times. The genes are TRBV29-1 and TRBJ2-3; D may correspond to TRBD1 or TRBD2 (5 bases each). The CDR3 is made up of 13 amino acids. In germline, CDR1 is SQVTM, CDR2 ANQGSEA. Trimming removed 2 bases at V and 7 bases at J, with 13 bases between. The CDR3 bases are TGCAGCGTTGAACTAGCCCCAGGGCATACGCAGTATTTT. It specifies CSVELAPGHTQYF.

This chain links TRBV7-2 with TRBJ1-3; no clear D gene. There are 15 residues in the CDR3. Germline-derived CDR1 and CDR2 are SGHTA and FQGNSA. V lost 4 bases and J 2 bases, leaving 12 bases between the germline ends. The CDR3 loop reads CASSSPAGAGNTIYF. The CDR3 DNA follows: TGTGCCAGCAGCTCCCCGGCCGGAGCTGGAAACACCATATATTTT.

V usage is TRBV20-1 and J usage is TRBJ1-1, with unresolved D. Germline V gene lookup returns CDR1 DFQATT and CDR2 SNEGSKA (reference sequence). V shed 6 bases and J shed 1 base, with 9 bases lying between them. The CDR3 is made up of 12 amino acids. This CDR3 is CSAERQNTEAFF. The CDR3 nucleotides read TGCAGTGCCGAGCGACAGAACACTGAAGCTTTCTTT.

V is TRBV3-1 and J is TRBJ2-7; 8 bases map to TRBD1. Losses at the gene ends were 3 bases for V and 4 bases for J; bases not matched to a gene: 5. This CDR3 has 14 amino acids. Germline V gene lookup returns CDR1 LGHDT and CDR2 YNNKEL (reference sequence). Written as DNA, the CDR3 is TGTGCCAGCAGCCACGGACAGGGTTATTACGAGCAGTACTTC. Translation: CASSHGQGYYEQYF.

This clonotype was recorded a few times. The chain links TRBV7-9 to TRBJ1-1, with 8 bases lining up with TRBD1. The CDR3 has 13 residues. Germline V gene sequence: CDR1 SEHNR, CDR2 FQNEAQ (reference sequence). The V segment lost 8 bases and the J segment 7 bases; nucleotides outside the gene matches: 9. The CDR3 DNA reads TGTGCCAGCGGAAACTCAGGGGGCGGTGAAGCTTTCTTT. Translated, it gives CASGNSGGGEAFF. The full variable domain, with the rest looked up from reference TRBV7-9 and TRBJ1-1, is DTGVSQNPRHKITKRGQNVTFRCDPISEHNRLYWYRQTLGQGPEFLTYFQNEAQLEKSRLLSDRFSAERPKGSFSTLEIQRTEQGDSAMYLCASGNSGGGEAFFGQGTRLTVV.

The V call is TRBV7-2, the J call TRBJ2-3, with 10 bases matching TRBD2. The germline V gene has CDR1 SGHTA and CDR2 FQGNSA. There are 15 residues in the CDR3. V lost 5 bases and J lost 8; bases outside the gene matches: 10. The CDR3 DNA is TGTGCCAGCAGCCCCCGGCTAGCGGGGGTAGGTACGCAGTATTTT. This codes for CASSPRLAGVGTQYF.

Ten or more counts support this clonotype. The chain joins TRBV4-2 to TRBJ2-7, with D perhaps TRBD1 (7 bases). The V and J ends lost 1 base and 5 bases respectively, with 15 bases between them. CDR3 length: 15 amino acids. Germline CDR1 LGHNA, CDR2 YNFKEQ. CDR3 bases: TGTGCCAGCAGCCAAGTTGGAGGGGGCGTTAACGAGCAGTACTTC. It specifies CASSQVGGGVNEQYF.

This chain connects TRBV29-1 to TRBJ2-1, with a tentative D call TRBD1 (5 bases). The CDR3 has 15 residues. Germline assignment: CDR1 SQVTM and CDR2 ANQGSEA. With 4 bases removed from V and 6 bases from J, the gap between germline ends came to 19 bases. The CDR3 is CSVGLRGRVGNEQFF. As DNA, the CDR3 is TGCAGCGTTGGTCTTAGGGGCAGGGTCGGCAATGAGCAGTTCTTC.

The CDR3 reads CSAIPGTGFNEQFF. The DNA for the CDR3 is TGCAGTGCTATACCCGGGACAGGCTTCAATGAGCAGTTCTTC. V gene TRBV20-1 combines with J gene TRBJ2-1; TRBD1 matches at 8 bases. V trimming: 4 bases; J trimming: 6 bases; junction bases outside the gene matches: 8. CDR1 DFQATT and CDR2 SNEGSKA come from the germline V gene (reference sequence). This CDR3 contains 14 residues.

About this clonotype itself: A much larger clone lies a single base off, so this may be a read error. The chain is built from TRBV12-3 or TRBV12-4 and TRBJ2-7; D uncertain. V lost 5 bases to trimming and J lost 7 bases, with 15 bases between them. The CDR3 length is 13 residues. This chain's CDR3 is CASSLTVYNEQYF. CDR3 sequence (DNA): TGTGCCAGCAGTCTTACGGTTTACAATGAGCAGTACTTC.

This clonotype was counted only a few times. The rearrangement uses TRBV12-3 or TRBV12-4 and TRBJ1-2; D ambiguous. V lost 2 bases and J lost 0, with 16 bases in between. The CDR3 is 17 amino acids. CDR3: CASSLLPPERPNYGYTF. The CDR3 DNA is TGTGCCAGCAGTTTACTCCCCCCGGAGCGACCTAACTATGGCTACACCTTC.

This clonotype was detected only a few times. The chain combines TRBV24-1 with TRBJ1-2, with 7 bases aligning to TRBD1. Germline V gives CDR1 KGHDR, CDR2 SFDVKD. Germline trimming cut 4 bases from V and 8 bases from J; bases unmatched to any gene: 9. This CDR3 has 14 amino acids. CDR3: CATSDPDRFWGYTF. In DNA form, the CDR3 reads TGTGCCACCAGTGACCCGGACAGGTTCTGGGGCTACACCTTC.

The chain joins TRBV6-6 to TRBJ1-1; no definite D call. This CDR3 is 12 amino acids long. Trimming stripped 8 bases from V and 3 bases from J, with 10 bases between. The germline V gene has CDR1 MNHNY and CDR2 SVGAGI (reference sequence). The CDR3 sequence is CASQNRDTEAFF. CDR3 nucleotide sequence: TGTGCCAGCCAGAACCGGGACACTGAAGCTTTCTTT.

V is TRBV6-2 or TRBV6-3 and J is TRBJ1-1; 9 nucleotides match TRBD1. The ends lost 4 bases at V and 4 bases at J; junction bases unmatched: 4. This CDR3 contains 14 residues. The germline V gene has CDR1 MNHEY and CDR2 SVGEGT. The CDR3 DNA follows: TGTGCCAGCAGTTCCCCACAGGGGGCCACTGAAGCTTTCTTT. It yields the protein CASSSPQGATEAFF.

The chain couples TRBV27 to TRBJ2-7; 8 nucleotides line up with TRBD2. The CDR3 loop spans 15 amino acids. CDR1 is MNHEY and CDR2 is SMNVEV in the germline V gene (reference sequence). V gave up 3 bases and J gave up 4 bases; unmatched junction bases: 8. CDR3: CASSLDSGGGYEQYF. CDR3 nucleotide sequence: TGTGCCAGCAGTTTGGACTCGGGAGGGGGGTACGAGCAGTACTTC.

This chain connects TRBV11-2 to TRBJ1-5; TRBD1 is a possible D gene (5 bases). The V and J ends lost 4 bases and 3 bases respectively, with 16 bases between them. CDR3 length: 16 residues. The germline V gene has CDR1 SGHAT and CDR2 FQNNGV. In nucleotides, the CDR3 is TGTGCCAGCAGCTCCCTGATCCAGGGAATCAATCAGCCCCAGCATTTT. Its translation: CASSSLIQGINQPQHF.

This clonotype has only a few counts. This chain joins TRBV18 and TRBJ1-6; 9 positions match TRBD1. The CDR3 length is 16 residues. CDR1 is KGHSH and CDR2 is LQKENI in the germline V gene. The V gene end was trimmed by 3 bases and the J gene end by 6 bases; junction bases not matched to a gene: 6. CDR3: CASSPPDRGFNSPLHF. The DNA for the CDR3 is TGTGCCAGCTCACCTCCGGACAGGGGATTTAATTCACCCCTCCACTTT.

CDR3 DNA: TGTGCCAGCAGCGTAGAGTGGGGACTAGCCCCTTCCGAGCCCTACAATGAGCAGTTCTTC. Protein sequence: CASSVEWGLAPSEPYNEQFF. This chain connects TRBV9 to TRBJ2-1; 9 positions agree with TRBD2. Germline V CDR1 and CDR2: SGDLS, YYNGEE. This CDR3 contains 20 residues. Trimming cost V 0 bases and J 2 bases; bases outside gene matches: 15. Using reference TRBV9 and TRBJ2-1 for the parts outside the CDR3, the full variable domain is DSGVTQTPKHLITATGQRVTLRCSPRSGDLSVYWYQQSLDQGLQFLIQYYNGEERAKGNILERFSAQQFPDLHSELNLSSLELGDSALYFCASSVEWGLAPSEPYNEQFFGPGTRLTVL.